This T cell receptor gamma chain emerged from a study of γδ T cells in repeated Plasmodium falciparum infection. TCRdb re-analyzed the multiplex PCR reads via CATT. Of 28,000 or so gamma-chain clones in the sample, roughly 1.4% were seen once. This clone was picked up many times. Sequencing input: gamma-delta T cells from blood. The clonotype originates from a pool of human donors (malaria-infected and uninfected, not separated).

The CDR3, as DNA: TGTGCCACCTGGGAACCGAAGAGGGAACTCTTT. Amino acid sequence: CATWEPKRELF. The chain uses TRGV4 and TRGJ1 or TRGJ2. CDR1 EGSTGY and CDR2 YDSYTSSV come from the germline V gene. V lost 4 bases, J lost 14 bases, and 11 bases stayed unmatched. The CDR3 covers 11 residues.